The T cell receptor beta chain under discussion was sequenced for a study of PD-1 blockade in classical Hodgkin lymphoma. The germline V gene encodes CDR1 LGHNA and CDR2 YSLEER. There are 16 residues in the CDR3. Trimming cost V 0 bases and J 4 bases; bases outside gene matches: 6. Data came from immunoSEQ multiplex PCR; TCRdb stores just in-frame clones and leaves some out. The sample lists 35,000 to 50,000 clones; 65% to 85% were seen once. Each patient relapsed following autologous stem cell transplantation, and prior brentuximab vedotin exposure differed. The chain joins TRBV4-3 to TRBJ2-5; TRBD2 matches 9 bases. The sample consisted of peripheral blood mononuclear cells (PBMCs), taken before the second cycle of nivolumab. The receptor's source is a human donor with classical Hodgkin lymphoma. This chain's CDR3 is CASSQDPQTSGETQYF. The CDR3 DNA follows: TGCGCCAGCAGCCAAGACCCCCAGACTAGCGGAGAGACCCAGTACTTC.